This T cell receptor beta chain is drawn from a study of regulatory T cells in long-lasting Graves disease. Time point noted: newly diagnosed GD, antithyroid drugs for less than 3 months. PBMC-derived RNA was used for the TCR library. This clonotype was detected a few times. Its antigen is unknown. General observations from the study: Lower TCR diversity characterized persistent Graves' patients relative to newly diagnosed patients.

Sequencing libraries for TCR beta were prepared with iRepertoire HTBI primers and Arm-PCR of CDR3 regions. Each CDR3 protein gets one entry after TCRdb re-called the multiplex PCR reads with MiXCR. The sample holds roughly 420,000 distinct CDR3 sequences, approximately 16% seen once. In addition, the sample was reused for a study of T cells in Graves' hyperthyroidism and ophthalmopathy. From that paper: Most thyroid clonotypes with frequency above 0.001 were detected in blood.

This clonotype originated in a woman under 30 with Graves disease. Sequenced material: peripheral blood mononuclear cells (PBMCs), taken at new diagnosis, from a patient treated with antithyroid drugs.

CDR3 loop: CASSALTGDETQYF. Written as DNA, the CDR3 is TGTGCCAGCAGCGCCTTGACAGGGGATGAGACCCAGTACTTC. V is TRBV13 and J is TRBJ2-5; 8 bases are a match to TRBD1. V lost 5 bases and J lost 5; bases outside the gene matches: 7. CDR3 size: 14 residues. Germline V gene sequence: CDR1 PRHDT, CDR2 FYEKMQ (reference sequence).